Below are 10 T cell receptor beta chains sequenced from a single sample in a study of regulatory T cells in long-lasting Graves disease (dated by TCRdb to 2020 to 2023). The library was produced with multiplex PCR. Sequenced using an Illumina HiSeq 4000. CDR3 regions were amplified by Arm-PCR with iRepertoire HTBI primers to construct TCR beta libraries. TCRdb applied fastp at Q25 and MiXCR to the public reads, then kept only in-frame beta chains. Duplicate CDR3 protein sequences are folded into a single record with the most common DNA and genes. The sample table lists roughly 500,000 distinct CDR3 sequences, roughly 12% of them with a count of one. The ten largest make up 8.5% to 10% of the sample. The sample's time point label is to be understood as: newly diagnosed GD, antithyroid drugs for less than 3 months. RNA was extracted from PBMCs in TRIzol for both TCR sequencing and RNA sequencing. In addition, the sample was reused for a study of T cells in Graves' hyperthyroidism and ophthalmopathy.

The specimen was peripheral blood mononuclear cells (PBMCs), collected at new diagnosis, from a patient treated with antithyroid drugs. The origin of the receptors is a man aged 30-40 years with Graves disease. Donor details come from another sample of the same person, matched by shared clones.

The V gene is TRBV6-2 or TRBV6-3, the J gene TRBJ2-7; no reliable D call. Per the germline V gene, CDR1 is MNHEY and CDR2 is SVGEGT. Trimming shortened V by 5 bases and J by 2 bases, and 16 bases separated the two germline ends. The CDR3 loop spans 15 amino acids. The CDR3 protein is CASSAYYDGPYEQYF. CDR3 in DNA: TGTGCCAGCAGTGCCTACTACGACGGCCCCTACGAGCAGTACTTC.

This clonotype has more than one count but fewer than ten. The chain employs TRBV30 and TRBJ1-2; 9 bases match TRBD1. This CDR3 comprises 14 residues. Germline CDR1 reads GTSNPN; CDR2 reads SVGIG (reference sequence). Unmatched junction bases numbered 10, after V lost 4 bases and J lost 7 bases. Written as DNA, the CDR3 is TGTGCCTGGACCCAGGGGACAGGGATTTTTGGCTACACCTTC. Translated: CAWTQGTGIFGYTF.

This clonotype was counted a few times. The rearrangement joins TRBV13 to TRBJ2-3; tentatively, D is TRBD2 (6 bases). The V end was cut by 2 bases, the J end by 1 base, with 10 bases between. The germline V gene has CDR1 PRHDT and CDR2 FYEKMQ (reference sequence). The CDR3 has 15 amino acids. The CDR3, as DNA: TGTGCCAGCAGCTTAAGGTGGGGGGGCACAGATACGCAGTATTTT. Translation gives CASSLRWGGTDTQYF.

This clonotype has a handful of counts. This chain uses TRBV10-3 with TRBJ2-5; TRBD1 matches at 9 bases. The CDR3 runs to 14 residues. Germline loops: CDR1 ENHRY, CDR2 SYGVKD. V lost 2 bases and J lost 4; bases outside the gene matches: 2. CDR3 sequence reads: CAISEDRGSETQYF. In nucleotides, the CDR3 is TGTGCCATCAGTGAGGACAGGGGGTCAGAGACCCAGTACTTC.

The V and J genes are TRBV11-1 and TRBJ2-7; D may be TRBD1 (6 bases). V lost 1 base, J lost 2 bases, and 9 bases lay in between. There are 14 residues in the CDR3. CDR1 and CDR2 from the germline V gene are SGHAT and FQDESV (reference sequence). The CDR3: CASSLDRVTYEQYF. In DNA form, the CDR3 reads TGTGCCAGCAGCTTAGACAGGGTAACCTACGAGCAGTACTTC.

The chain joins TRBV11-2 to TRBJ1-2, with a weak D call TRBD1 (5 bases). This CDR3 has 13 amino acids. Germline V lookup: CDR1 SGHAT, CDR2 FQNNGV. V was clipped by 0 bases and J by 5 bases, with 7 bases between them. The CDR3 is CASSLDGQYGYTF. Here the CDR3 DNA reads TGTGCCAGCAGCTTAGACGGACAATATGGCTACACCTTC.

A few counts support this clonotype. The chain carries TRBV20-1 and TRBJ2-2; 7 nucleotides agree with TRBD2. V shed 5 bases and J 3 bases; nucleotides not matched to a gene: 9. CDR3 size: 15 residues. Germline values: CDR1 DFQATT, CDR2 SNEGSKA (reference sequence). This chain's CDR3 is CSAPRGLADTGELFF. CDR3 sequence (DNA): TGCAGTGCTCCTAGGGGTCTAGCGGACACCGGGGAGCTGTTTTTT.

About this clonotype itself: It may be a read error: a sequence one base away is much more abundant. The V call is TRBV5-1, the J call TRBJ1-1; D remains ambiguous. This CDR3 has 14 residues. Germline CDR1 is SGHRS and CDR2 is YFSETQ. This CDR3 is CANSLAAVETEAFF. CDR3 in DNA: TGCGCCAACAGCTTGGCGGCCGTAGAGACTGAAGCTTTCTTT.

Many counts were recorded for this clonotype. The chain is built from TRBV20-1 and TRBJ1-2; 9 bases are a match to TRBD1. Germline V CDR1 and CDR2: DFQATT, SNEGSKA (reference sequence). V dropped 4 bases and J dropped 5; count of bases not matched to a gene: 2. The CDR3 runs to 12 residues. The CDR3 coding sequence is TGCAGTGCTACAGACAGGGGGTATGGCTACACCTTC. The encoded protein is CSATDRGYGYTF.

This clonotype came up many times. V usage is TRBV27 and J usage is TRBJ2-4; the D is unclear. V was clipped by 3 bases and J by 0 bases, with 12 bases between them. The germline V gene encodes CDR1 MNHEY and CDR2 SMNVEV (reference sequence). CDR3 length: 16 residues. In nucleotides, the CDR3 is TGTGCCAGCAGTTTGTCGGTCGGGCTAGCCAAAAACATTCAGTACTTC. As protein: CASSLSVGLAKNIQYF.